These T cell receptor beta chains were read from a single sample in a study of control samples from healthy donors and cancer patients. Profiled with immunoSEQ multiplex PCR; TCRdb holds only in-frame clones, not every one. The sample records over 75,000 clones, around 85% being singletons. Sequences were obtained from blood. Source of these receptors: a man aged 30 to 39 in good health. CDR3s include the opening cysteine and the closing phenylalanine or tryptophan. A D gene is named only where the DNA matches it firmly. Clone size is not always given. Where it is, it says once, few, many or a class for expanded clones.

j_gene	abundance	d_gene	v_gene	CDR3nt	CDR3aa
TRBJ1-2	NA	TRBD1	TRBV10-3	TGTGCCATCAGTGAGCCCGGGACAGGCAAGTGGAATGGCTACACCTTC	CAISEPGTGKWNGYTF
TRBJ1-4	few	NA	TRBV6-4	TGTGCCAGCAGTGACCCCGGGGATGATAGGGAAAAACTGTTTTTT	CASSDPGDDREKLFF
TRBJ2-7	few	TRBD2	TRBV28	TGTGCCAGCAGCACTAGCGGCCCCTACGAGCAGTACTTC	CASSTSGPYEQYF
TRBJ2-5	NA	NA	TRBV2	TGTGCCAGCAGCGCGGGACACAACTACCAAGAGACCCAGTACTTC	CASSAGHNYQETQYF
TRBJ1-5	NA	NA	TRBV7-9	TGTGCCAGCAGCTTCGCCGGACGCAATCAGCCCCAGCATTTT	CASSFAGRNQPQHF
TRBJ2-7	NA	NA	TRBV21-1	TGTGCCAGCAGCAAAGAACAGGGCCACGAGCAGTACTTC	CASSKEQGHEQYF
TRBJ1-5	NA	NA	TRBV5-1	TGCGCCAGCAGCTTGAGTGAGTGGAGCAATCAGCCCCAGCATTTT	CASSLSEWSNQPQHF
TRBJ1-1	few	NA	TRBV19	TGTGCCAGTAGTATGAACCCAGGGGTAAGCACTGAAGCTTTCTTT	CASSMNPGVSTEAFF
TRBJ1-2	NA	NA	TRBV29-1	TGCAGCGTTGACCGGTATAACTATGGCTACACCTTC	CSVDRYNYGYTF
TRBJ1-2	NA	NA	TRBV6-4	TGTGCCAGCAGTGACCCGGGGGCAGTCGGTGGCTACACCTTC	CASSDPGAVGGYTF
TRBJ2-1	few	NA	TRBV28	TGTGCCAGCAGTCAGGACCGACAGGCGTTTGAGAATGAGCAGTTCTTC	CASSQDRQAFENEQFF
TRBJ2-1	once	NA	TRBV3-1/TRBV3-2	TGTGCCAGCAGCCAGGGGGGGCGGATTAACAATGAGCAGTTCTTC	CASSQGGRINNEQFF
TRBJ1-3	NA	NA	TRBV9	TGTGCCAGCAGCGTAGAGGGAGGCTCCCTCGGAAACACCATATATTTT	CASSVEGGSLGNTIYF
TRBJ1-2	once	NA	TRBV7-9	TGTGCCAGCAGCCCTTGGCCGCGAGGCTACACCTTC	CASSPWPRGYTF
TRBJ2-3	once	NA	TRBV5-1	TGCGCCAGCAGCTTTTTCGACAGCTTCGGTGGAGATACGCAGTATTTT	CASSFFDSFGGDTQYF
TRBJ2-7	NA	NA	TRBV9	TGTGCCAGCAGCGTAGTGGGGAAGGACGAGCAGTACTTC	CASSVVGKDEQYF
TRBJ2-7	NA	TRBD1	TRBV27	TGTGCCAGCAGCGCCGGGACAGGGGGCAAGGGAGAGCAGTACTTC	CASSAGTGGKGEQYF
TRBJ1-1	NA	NA	TRBV30	TGTGCCTGGAGTAATCTGTCACCGGCGGGGAACACTGAAGCTTTCTTT	CAWSNLSPAGNTEAFF
TRBJ1-6	NA	TRBD1	TRBV5-6	TGTGCCAGCAGCTCCAGGGGGCATAGCTCCTATAATTCACCCCTCCACTTT	CASSSRGHSSYNSPLHF
TRBJ1-1	few	NA	TRBV5-4	TGTGCCAGCAGCTCGGGACCCGTGAACACTGAAGCTTTCTTT	CASSSGPVNTEAFF
TRBJ2-7	once	NA	TRBV4-2	TGTGCCAGCAGCCCACTGATAGCGGAATACGAGCAGTACTTC	CASSPLIAEYEQYF
TRBJ2-3	NA	NA	TRBV20-1	TGCAGTGTCGAAACAGTGGATACGCAGTATTTT	CSVETVDTQYF
TRBJ2-7	NA	NA	TRBV5-1	TGCGCCAGCAGCTTGGTTCCAGGGGGGATCTCCTACGAGCAGTACTTC	CASSLVPGGISYEQYF
TRBJ1-4	NA	NA	TRBV19	TGTGCCAGTAGTATTAGGGCCCCCGGAGCTGCGGGAGAAAAACTGTTTTTT	CASSIRAPGAAGEKLFF
TRBJ1-1	NA	NA	TRBV12-3/TRBV12-4	TGTGCCAGCAGTTTAGTCACGGGGGCCCAAGCTTTCTTT	CASSLVTGAQAFF
TRBJ2-7	NA	NA	TRBV6-5	TGTGCCAGCAGAAGAAGCTCCTACGAGCAGTACTTC	CASRRSSYEQYF
TRBJ1-1	NA	NA	TRBV18	TGTGCCAGCTCACCATTAACTGAAGCTTTCTTT	CASSPLTEAFF
TRBJ1-4	NA	NA	TRBV7-8	TGTGCCAGCAGCCCCTCCAGGTTGAGGCGACTGTTTTTT	CASSPSRLRRLFF
TRBJ2-3	many	NA	TRBV5-8	TGTGCCAGCAGCTTATGGGGTACAGATACGCAGTATTTT	CASSLWGTDTQYF
TRBJ1-6	NA	NA	TRBV7-3	TGTGCCAGCAGCTTAAGGGGGGGCGGGTCACCCCTCCACTTT	CASSLRGGGSPLHF
TRBJ2-4	NA	NA	TRBV20-1	TGCAGTGCTAGTCTTCAGGGGAAAATAGCCAAAAACATTCAGTACTTC	CSASLQGKIAKNIQYF
TRBJ1-1	NA	NA	TRBV6-6	TGTGCCAGCAGTTATTTCGAAGCGAACACTGAAGCTTTCTTT	CASSYFEANTEAFF
TRBJ1-2	NA	TRBD1	TRBV6-5	TGTGCCAGCAGATTGACAGGGGCCTATGGCTACACCTTC	CASRLTGAYGYTF
TRBJ2-1	NA	NA	TRBV5-1	TGCGCCAGCAGCTTGGCCGGGGTTGAATACAATGAGCAGTTCTTC	CASSLAGVEYNEQFF
TRBJ1-1	once	NA	TRBV5-5	TGTGCCAGCAGCTTTGCCGGGACTGTTGAAGCTTTCTTT	CASSFAGTVEAFF
TRBJ2-5	NA	NA	TRBV5-1	TGCGCCAGCAGCTTTTCAGGGGCCTTCCAAGAGACCCAGTACTTC	CASSFSGAFQETQYF
TRBJ1-5	once	NA	TRBV7-8	TGTGCCAGCAGCCCGCCACGGGGGGCTCTGGGCAATCAGCCCCAGCATTTT	CASSPPRGALGNQPQHF
TRBJ1-4	NA	NA	TRBV30	TGTGCCTGGGAGAAGTCTGCAACTAATGAAAAACTGTTTTTT	CAWEKSATNEKLFF
TRBJ1-6	NA	NA	TRBV10-2	TGCGCCAGCAGTGAATATGGGGTGCGAGGGGTAGATTCACCCCTCCACTTT	CASSEYGVRGVDSPLHF
TRBJ2-4	NA	NA	TRBV19	TGTGCCACCGCAGAGGGCCTCGAGGGAGACATTCAGTACTTC	CATAEGLEGDIQYF
TRBJ2-7	few	TRBD1	TRBV7-9	TGTGCCAGCAGCCTTACCGGGACAGGATACGAGCAGTACTTC	CASSLTGTGYEQYF